This TCR beta chain emerged from a study of T-cell reconstitution after alpha-beta-depleted transplantation in children. As for this clonotype: A read error is possible here, since a much larger clone lies one base away.

For TCRbeta, the library was prepared with unique molecular identifiers. TCRdb re-called the PCR reads through MiXCR, storing one row per CDR3 protein. The repertoire holds about 690,000 distinct CDR3 sequences, with approximately 15% as singletons. CDR3 length: 15 amino acids. V gave up 8 bases and J gave up 5 bases; unmatched junction bases: 16. Germline V gives CDR1 SQVTM, CDR2 ANQGSEA. The input for sequencing was PBMCs from the stem cell graft donor, taken from the stem cell graft. The gene calls are TRBV29-1 and TRBJ2-5; TRBD2 matches at 8 bases. This clonotype was obtained from a human donor who donated a stem cell graft to a child with acute myeloid leukemia. In DNA form, the CDR3 reads TGCAGCTCCGGTAGTATCGGGGGGGGTTGGGAGACCCAGTACTTC. Translated, it gives CSSGSIGGGWETQYF. Supplemented by reference TRBV29-1 and TRBJ2-5, the full variable domain reads SAVISQKPSRDICQRGTSLTIQCQVDSQVTMMFWYRQQPGQSLTLIATANQGSEATYESGFVIDKFPISRPNLTFSTLTVSNMSPEDSSIYLCSSGSIGGGWETQYFGPGTRLLVL.